This TCR beta chain appears in the sequencing data of a study of T cell repertoires in cytomegalovirus infection. This clonotype was counted at least ten times. Its target is unknown. V was cut by 5 bases and J by 9 bases, with 19 bases left in between. This CDR3 has 15 residues. CDR1 is SEHNR and CDR2 is FQNEAQ in the germline V gene (reference sequence). Study-wide points: Adding up the frequency of public TCR beta families identified people who carried CMV plus the relevant HLA.

Using its own MiXCR run on the reads, TCRdb lists one record per CDR3 protein. This repertoire shows about 830,000 distinct CDR3 sequences, 30% to 35% found once; its top ten account for 9.5% to 15%. This sequence originates from a human donor in good health (CMV status not recorded). Some clones in this sample may be carry-over from other donors' samples. The V gene is TRBV7-9, the J gene TRBJ2-2, with D possibly matching TRBD2 (6 bases). The input for sequencing was cultured CD8+ T cells from PBMCs, taken from culture after CMV antigen stimulation. In nucleotides, the CDR3 is TGTGCCAGCAGCCAAGGACAAGGGGAGGATCGGGAGCTGTTTTTT. It yields the protein CASSQGQGEDRELFF.